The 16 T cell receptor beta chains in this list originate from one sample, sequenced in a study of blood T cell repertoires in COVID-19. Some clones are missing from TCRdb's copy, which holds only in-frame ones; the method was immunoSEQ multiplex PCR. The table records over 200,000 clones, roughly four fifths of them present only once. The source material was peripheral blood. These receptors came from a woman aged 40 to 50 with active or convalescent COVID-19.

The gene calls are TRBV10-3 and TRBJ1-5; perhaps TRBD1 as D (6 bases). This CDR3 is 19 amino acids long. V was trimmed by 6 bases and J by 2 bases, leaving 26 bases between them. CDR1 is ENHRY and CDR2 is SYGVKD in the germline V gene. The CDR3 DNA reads TGTGCCATCAGCCCCTCGGCACAGGACAGCCCTGCGGGCAATCAGCCCCAGCATTTT. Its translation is CAISPSAQDSPAGNQPQHF.

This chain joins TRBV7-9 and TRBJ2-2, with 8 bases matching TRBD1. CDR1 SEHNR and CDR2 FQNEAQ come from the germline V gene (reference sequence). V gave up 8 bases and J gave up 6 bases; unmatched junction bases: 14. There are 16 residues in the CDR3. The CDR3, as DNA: TGTGCCAGCCAGCCAGGACAGGGTTTTTTTCCCGGGGAGCTGTTTTTT. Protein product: CASQPGQGFFPGELFF.

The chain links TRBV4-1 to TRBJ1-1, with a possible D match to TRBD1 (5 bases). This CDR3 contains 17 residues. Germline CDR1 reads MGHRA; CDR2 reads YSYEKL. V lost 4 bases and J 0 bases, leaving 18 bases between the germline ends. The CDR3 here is CASSPSAEAGLNTEAFF. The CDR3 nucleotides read TGCGCCAGCAGCCCCTCCGCCGAGGCAGGGTTGAACACTGAAGCTTTCTTT.

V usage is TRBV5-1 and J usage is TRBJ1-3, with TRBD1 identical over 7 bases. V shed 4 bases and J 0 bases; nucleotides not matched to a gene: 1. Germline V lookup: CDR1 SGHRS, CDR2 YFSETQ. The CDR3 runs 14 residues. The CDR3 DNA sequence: TGCGCCAGCAGCCCAGGGGGCTCTGGAAACACCATATATTTT. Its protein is CASSPGGSGNTIYF. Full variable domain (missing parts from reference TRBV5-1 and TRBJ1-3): KAGVTQTPRYLIKTRGQQVTLSCSPISGHRSVSWYQQTPGQGLQFLFEYFSETQRNKGNFPGRFSGRQFSNSRSEMNVSTLELGDSALYLCASSPGGSGNTIYFGEGSWLTVV.

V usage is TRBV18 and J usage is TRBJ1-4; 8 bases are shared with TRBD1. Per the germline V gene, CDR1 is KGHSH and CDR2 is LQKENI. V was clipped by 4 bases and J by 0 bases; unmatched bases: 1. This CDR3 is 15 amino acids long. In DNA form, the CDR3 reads TGTGCCAGCTCACTGGACAGGGCAACTAATGAAAAACTGTTTTTT. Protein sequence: CASSLDRATNEKLFF.

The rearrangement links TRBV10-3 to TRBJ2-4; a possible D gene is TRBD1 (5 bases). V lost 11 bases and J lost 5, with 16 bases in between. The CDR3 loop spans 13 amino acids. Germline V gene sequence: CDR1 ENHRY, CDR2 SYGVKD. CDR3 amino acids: CALRPGSENIQYF. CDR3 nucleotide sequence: TGTGCCCTCCGACCAGGGTCCGAAAACATTCAGTACTTC.

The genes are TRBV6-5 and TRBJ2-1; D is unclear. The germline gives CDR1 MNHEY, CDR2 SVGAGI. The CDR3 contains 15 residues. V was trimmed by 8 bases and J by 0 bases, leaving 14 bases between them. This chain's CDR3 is CASALSESSYNEQFF. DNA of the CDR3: TGTGCCAGCGCTCTGTCCGAGAGCTCCTACAATGAGCAGTTCTTC.

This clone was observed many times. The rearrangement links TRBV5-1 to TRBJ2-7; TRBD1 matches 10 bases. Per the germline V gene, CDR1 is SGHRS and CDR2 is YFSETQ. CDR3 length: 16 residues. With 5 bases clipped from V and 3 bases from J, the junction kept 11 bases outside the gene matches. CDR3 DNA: TGCGCCAGCAGGGCCTCGGGGGGACAGGGGATCTACGAGCAGTACTTC. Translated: CASRASGGQGIYEQYF.

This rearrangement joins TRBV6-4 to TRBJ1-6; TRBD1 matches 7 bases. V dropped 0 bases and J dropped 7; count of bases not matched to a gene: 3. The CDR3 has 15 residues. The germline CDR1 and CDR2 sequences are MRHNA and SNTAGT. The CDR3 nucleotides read TGTGCCAGCAGTGACTCCGGGACAGAAAATTCACCCCTCCACTTT. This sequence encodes CASSDSGTENSPLHF.

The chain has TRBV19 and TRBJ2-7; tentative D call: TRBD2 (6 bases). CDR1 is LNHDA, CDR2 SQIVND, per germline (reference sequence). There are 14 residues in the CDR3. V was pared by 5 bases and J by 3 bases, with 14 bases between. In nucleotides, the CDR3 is TGTGCCAGTAGTCTCTCGGAGGGCCGCTACGAGCAGTACTTC. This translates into CASSLSEGRYEQYF.

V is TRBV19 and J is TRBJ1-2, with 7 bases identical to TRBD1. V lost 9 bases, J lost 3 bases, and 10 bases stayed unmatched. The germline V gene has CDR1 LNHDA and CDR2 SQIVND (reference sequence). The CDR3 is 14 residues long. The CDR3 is CASAPTGPDYGYTF. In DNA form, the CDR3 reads TGTGCCAGCGCCCCGACAGGGCCCGACTATGGCTACACCTTC.

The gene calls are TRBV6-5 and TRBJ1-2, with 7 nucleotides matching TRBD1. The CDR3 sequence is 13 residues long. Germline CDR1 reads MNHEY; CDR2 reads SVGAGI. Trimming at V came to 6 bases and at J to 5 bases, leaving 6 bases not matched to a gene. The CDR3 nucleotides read TGTGCCAGCAGCTCAGGGGGTTCGTATGGCTACACCTTC. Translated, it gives CASSSGGSYGYTF.

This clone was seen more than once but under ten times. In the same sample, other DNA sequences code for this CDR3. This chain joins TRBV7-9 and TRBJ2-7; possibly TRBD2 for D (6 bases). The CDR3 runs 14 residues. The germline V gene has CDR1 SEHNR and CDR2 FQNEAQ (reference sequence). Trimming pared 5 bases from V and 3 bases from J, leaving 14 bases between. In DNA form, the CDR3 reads TGTGCCAGCAGCCCCGGGACTGATTTCTACGAGCAGTACTTC. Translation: CASSPGTDFYEQYF.

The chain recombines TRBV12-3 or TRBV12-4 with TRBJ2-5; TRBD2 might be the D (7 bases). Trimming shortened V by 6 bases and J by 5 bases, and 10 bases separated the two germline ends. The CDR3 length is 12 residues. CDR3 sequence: CASRGGLETQYF. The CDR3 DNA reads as TGTGCCAGCAGGGGGGGGCTGGAGACCCAGTACTTC.

The CDR3 DNA follows: TGCGCCAGCAGCTTGGCCCGGACTAGCGGGAGCCAAGAGACCCAGTACTTC. Translated: CASSLARTSGSQETQYF. V usage is TRBV5-1 and J usage is TRBJ2-5, with 13 nucleotides matching TRBD2. CDR1 is SGHRS and CDR2 is YFSETQ in the germline V gene. V lost 0 bases and J lost 1; bases outside the gene matches: 3. This CDR3 is 17 amino acids long. The full variable domain, in which reference TRBV5-1 and TRBJ2-5 provide the parts outside the CDR3, is KAGVTQTPRYLIKTRGQQVTLSCSPISGHRSVSWYQQTPGQGLQFLFEYFSETQRNKGNFPGRFSGRQFSNSRSEMNVSTLELGDSALYLCASSLARTSGSQETQYFGPGTRLLVL.

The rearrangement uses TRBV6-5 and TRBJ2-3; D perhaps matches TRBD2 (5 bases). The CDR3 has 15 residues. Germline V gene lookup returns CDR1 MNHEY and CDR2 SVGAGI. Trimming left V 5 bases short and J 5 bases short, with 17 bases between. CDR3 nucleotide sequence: TGTGCCAGCAGTCCCGGACTGACGAGGATAGATACGCAGTATTTT. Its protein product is CASSPGLTRIDTQYF.